These 21 T cell receptor beta chains share one sample of origin, sequenced in a study of human T cells and chemical hapten exposure. Specified time point: pre-sensitization, week 0. The treatment denotes: therapeutic diphenylcyclopropenone sensitization with weekly scalp DPC. TCRdb re-derived calls from the RACE reads in MiXCR, one entry per CDR3 protein. The table has around 300,000 distinct CDR3 sequences, around 7.3% seen once; the top ten hold 0.9% to 1.5%. The sequences come from whole blood, collected in connection with sensitization to the hapten diphenylcyclopropenone (DPC). Receptor source: a man younger than 35 with alopecia areata. Some clones in this sample may be carry-over from other donors' samples.

The table lists this clonotype with a few counts. The chain joins TRBV12-3 or TRBV12-4 to TRBJ1-1; the D is unclear. With 5 bases removed from V and 0 bases from J, the gap between germline ends came to 13 bases. The CDR3 runs to 15 residues. The CDR3: CASSLGRVMNTEAFF. The CDR3 nucleotides are TGTGCCAGCAGTCTAGGGAGGGTAATGAACACTGAAGCTTTCTTT.

The V gene is TRBV20-1, the J gene TRBJ2-7, with TRBD2 matching over 9 bases. V gave up 1 base and J gave up 3 bases; unmatched junction bases: 1. This CDR3 region has 13 residues. Germline assignment: CDR1 DFQATT and CDR2 SNEGSKA (reference sequence). Here the CDR3 reads CSARALAGYEQYF. The CDR3 DNA sequence: TGCAGTGCTAGAGCACTAGCGGGCTACGAGCAGTACTTC.

This chain joins TRBV7-9 and TRBJ1-6; D might be TRBD1 (5 bases). Germline V lookup: CDR1 SEHNR, CDR2 FQNEAQ (reference sequence). With 0 bases removed from V and 8 bases from J, the gap between germline ends came to 11 bases. The CDR3 is 15 amino acids. This CDR3 is CASSLASGTYSPLHF. The CDR3 DNA sequence: TGTGCCAGCAGCTTAGCGTCAGGGACCTATTCACCCCTCCACTTT.

The J gene is TRBJ1-2, the V gene TRBV7-6; the D gene is possibly TRBD1 (6 bases). This CDR3 is built from 14 residues. The V end lost 1 base, the J end lost 7 bases, and 13 bases lay between the germline ends. Germline values: CDR1 SGHVS, CDR2 FNYEAQ. The CDR3 is CASSLVSRGGGYTF. The CDR3 region has the DNA TGTGCCAGCAGCTTAGTCAGCAGGGGCGGTGGCTACACCTTC.

The chain couples TRBV5-1 to TRBJ1-3, with 7 bases that match TRBD1. The CDR3 extends over 15 amino acids. Germline V lookup: CDR1 SGHRS, CDR2 YFSETQ. The ends lost 5 bases at V and 0 bases at J; junction bases unmatched: 5. This chain's CDR3 is CASRPGTASGNTIYF. The CDR3 bases are TGCGCCAGCAGACCGGGGACAGCCTCTGGAAACACCATATATTTT.

This clonotype has only a few counts. This chain connects TRBV6-5 to TRBJ2-7, with D perhaps given as TRBD1 or TRBD2 (5 bases each). The CDR3 covers 14 residues. V dropped 2 bases and J dropped 5 bases, with 13 bases sitting between them. CDR1 and CDR2 (germline): MNHEY, SVGAGI. The CDR3 sequence is CASSYGQGPHEQYF. CDR3 bases: TGTGCCAGCAGTTACGGCCAGGGACCCCACGAGCAGTACTTC.

This clonotype was seen many times. This chain connects TRBV4-3 to TRBJ1-5; TRBD1 agrees at 7 bases. Unmatched junction bases numbered 3, after V lost 1 base and J lost 0 bases. Germline assignment: CDR1 LGHNA and CDR2 YSLEER. The CDR3 contains 16 residues. The CDR3 loop is CASSQGRDSSNQPQHF. The CDR3 nucleotides are TGCGCCAGCAGCCAAGGAAGGGACAGTAGCAATCAGCCCCAGCATTTT.

This clonotype was seen only a few times. The V gene is TRBV28, the J gene TRBJ1-1; D possibly corresponds to TRBD1 (6 bases). Germline lookup yields CDR1 MDHEN and CDR2 SYDVKM. V lost 3 bases to trimming and J lost 1 base, with 15 bases between them. The CDR3 is made up of 16 amino acids. DNA for the CDR3: TGTGCCAGCAGTTTTATCCGAAGACAGGCGAACACTGAAGCTTTCTTT. This codes for CASSFIRRQANTEAFF.

This rearrangement joins TRBV7-9 to TRBJ2-7; D unresolved. V lost 4 bases to trimming and J lost 4 bases, with 17 bases between them. CDR1 SEHNR and CDR2 FQNEAQ come from the germline V gene (reference sequence). The CDR3 runs to 15 residues. CDR3: CASSSGALRSYEQYF. The CDR3 DNA follows: TGTGCCAGCAGCTCCGGTGCCCTTCGTTCGTACGAGCAGTACTTC.

This chain links TRBV15 with TRBJ2-2; D is possibly TRBD2 (5 bases). The CDR3 sequence is 14 residues long. Trimming cost V 4 bases and J 2 bases, with 8 bases left between them. Germline assignment: CDR1 LNHNV and CDR2 YYDKDF (reference sequence). CDR3 in amino acids: CATSNRGNTGELFF. The CDR3 DNA reads as TGTGCCACCAGCAATCGGGGTAACACCGGGGAGCTGTTTTTT.

The chain couples TRBV27 to TRBJ2-1; D gene uncertain. Germline lookup yields CDR1 MNHEY and CDR2 SMNVEV (reference sequence). Trimming pared 8 bases from V and 0 bases from J, leaving 11 bases between. CDR3 length equals 14 residues. CDR3 residues: CASRRMSSYNEQFF. CDR3 in DNA: TGTGCCAGCCGACGCATGAGCTCCTACAATGAGCAGTTCTTC.

In its sample, this clonotype was seen a few times. The rearrangement links TRBV10-3 to TRBJ2-4, with TRBD2 matching over 10 bases. J lost 1 base, V lost 2 bases, and 11 bases had no gene match. Germline CDR1 ENHRY, CDR2 SYGVKD. The CDR3 has 19 amino acids. The CDR3 coding sequence is TGTGCCATCAGTGAGCCTTCGAGCGGGGGGGCCGGGGCCAAAAACATTCAGTACTTC. Encoded protein: CAISEPSSGGAGAKNIQYF.

This clonotype has ten or more counts. This chain uses TRBV10-3 with TRBJ2-3, with no clear D. The germline V and J ends were trimmed by 3 bases and 2 bases, with 6 bases remaining between them. This CDR3 comprises 13 residues. CDR1 is ENHRY and CDR2 is SYGVKD in the germline V gene. DNA of the CDR3: TGTGCCATCAGTGACCCCGACACAGATACGCAGTATTTT. Translation gives CAISDPDTDTQYF.

V usage is TRBV7-9 and J usage is TRBJ1-3; D ambiguous. Between the trimmed V and J ends, which lost 5 bases and 7 bases, there was a span of 12 bases. Germline CDR1 is SEHNR and CDR2 is FQNEAQ (reference sequence). This CDR3 is 13 amino acids long. The CDR3 DNA reads as TGTGCCAGCAGCCCCAACTTGGGTAACACCATATATTTT. Its translation is CASSPNLGNTIYF.

In this sample, this clonotype turned up a few times. The CDR3 nucleotides read TGTGCCATAGGACATTCGAACACCGGGGAGCTGTTTTTT. It translates to CAIGHSNTGELFF. The V and J genes are TRBV6-5 and TRBJ2-2; possible D gene TRBD1, 5 bases. The germline CDR1 and CDR2 sequences are MNHEY and SVGAGI. The CDR3 is 13 amino acids. V lost 10 bases and J 0 bases, leaving 9 bases between the germline ends.

The rearrangement joins TRBV4-3 to TRBJ1-6; 7 bases match TRBD1. The CDR3 loop spans 16 amino acids. The V and J ends lost 1 base and 8 bases, in that order; junction bases with no gene match: 8. Germline CDR1 reads LGHNA; CDR2 reads YSLEER. DNA for the CDR3: TGCGCCAGCAGCCAAGTTGACAGGGTTGGGGATTCACCCCTCCACTTT. Its protein product is CASSQVDRVGDSPLHF.

The chain employs TRBV29-1 and TRBJ2-1; no clear D. This CDR3 has 10 amino acids. The V gene lost 5 bases and the J gene lost 10 bases, with 9 bases spanning the gap. Germline-derived CDR1 and CDR2 are SQVTM and ANQGSEA. The CDR3 region has the DNA TGCAGCGTTTTAGTTAGAGAGCAGTTCTTC. Translating gives CSVLVREQFF.

A remark on this clonotype: Possible read error: a much larger clone is one base away. The chain recombines TRBV6-5 with TRBJ1-4, with D perhaps TRBD1 (5 bases). Between the trimmed V and J ends, which lost 6 bases and 8 bases, there was a span of 16 bases. This CDR3 region has 14 residues. Germline CDR1 is MNHEY and CDR2 is SVGAGI. The CDR3 region is CASSHGDRAEKLFF. CDR3 coding DNA: TGTGCCAGCAGCCACGGGGACCGGGCGGAAAAACTGTTTTTT.

Many counts were recorded for this clonotype. This chain connects TRBV25-1 to TRBJ2-3; no definite D call. Germline assignment: CDR1 MGHDK and CDR2 SYGVNS. The length of the CDR3 is 12 residues. V lost 4 bases and J 3 bases, leaving 5 bases between the germline ends. CDR3: CASSGDTDTQYF. CDR3 bases: TGTGCCAGCAGTGGAGATACAGATACGCAGTATTTT.

This clonotype turned up a few times. This rearrangement joins TRBV6-9 to TRBJ1-4; no clear D gene. The CDR3 is 14 residues long. The germline V gene encodes CDR1 MNHGY and CDR2 SVAAGI. V shed 7 bases and J shed 5 bases, with 14 bases lying between them. DNA for the CDR3: TGTGCCAGCATCCCAACGACGGCCAATGAAAAACTGTTTTTT. Translating it yields CASIPTTANEKLFF.

The chain recombines TRBV20-1 with TRBJ1-6; maybe TRBD1 (5 bases). The CDR3 has 16 residues. Germline V CDR1 and CDR2: DFQATT, SNEGSKA (reference sequence). The ends were cut back, 0 bases at V and 6 bases at J, with 15 bases in the middle. For the CDR3, the DNA is TGCAGTGCTAGAGATGTGGGGGAATGGGGTAATTCACCCCTCCACTTT. Protein sequence: CSARDVGEWGNSPLHF.